Below are 15 T cell receptor beta chains sequenced from a single sample in a study of spatial heterogeneity in lung cancer (dated by TCRdb to about 2019). The library was obtained by 5' RACE. For sequencing, a NextSeq 500 was employed. Using fastp trimming at Q25 and MiXCR clonotype assembly, TCRdb reanalyzed the public sequencing data and kept in-frame beta chains. Each entry merges the rows of one CDR3 protein and shows their most common DNA and genes. For this sample the table gives about 21,000 distinct CDR3 sequences, of which 4% to 5% were detected only once. In total, the top ten clones hold about 7% of the sample. Explained via the paper, the time point label denotes: sample taken at primary tumor resection. Whole RNA extracted from tumor and nontumor lung tissue, or from cryopreserved PBMC samples, was used for TCR sequencing without cell sorting. The sequencing here drew on PBMCs, taken at surgery. The receptors here all came from a male donor with early-stage non-small cell lung cancer.

This clonotype was detected many times. V is TRBV24-1 and J is TRBJ2-1, with TRBD2 identical over 8 bases. The CDR3 length is 14 residues. The trim removed 4 bases at V and 7 bases at J, leaving 5 bases unmatched. Germline V gene lookup returns CDR1 KGHDR and CDR2 SFDVKD. CDR3 in DNA: TGTGCCACCAGTGACCCCGGGGGGGCGAATGAGCAGTTCTTC. It is translated as CATSDPGGANEQFF.

This clonotype has a count of ten or more. This rearrangement joins TRBV10-3 to TRBJ1-2; D remains unclear. The V gene's germline CDR1 is ENHRY and CDR2 SYGVKD. The CDR3 runs 14 residues. V lost 6 bases and J 6 bases, leaving 17 bases between the germline ends. The CDR3, as DNA: TGTGCCATCAGATCTGGGGATCGCACGGATGGCTACACCTTC. It codes for CAIRSGDRTDGYTF.

This clonotype is judged medium-sized. The chain combines TRBV7-2 with TRBJ1-1; D is unresolved. The germline V gene has CDR1 SGHTA and CDR2 FQGNSA. This CDR3 is built from 13 residues. Trimming took off 5 bases at V and 6 bases at J, with 13 bases between the two ends. CDR3 region: CASSPGPGSEAFF. DNA of the CDR3: TGTGCCAGCAGCCCTGGTCCGGGCTCTGAAGCTTTCTTT.

Only a few counts were recorded for this clonotype. The chain uses TRBV20-1 and TRBJ2-7; D might be TRBD2 (6 bases). Trimming shortened V by 6 bases and J by 2 bases, and 20 bases separated the two germline ends. The germline V gene encodes CDR1 DFQATT and CDR2 SNEGSKA (reference sequence). CDR3 length equals 15 residues. The DNA of the CDR3 is TGCAGTGCCGCTAGCGCCGGGACCTTTCCCTACGAGCAGTACTTC. Its translation: CSAASAGTFPYEQYF.

Sample share makes this clonotype medium-sized (0.01 to 0.1%). The chain recombines TRBV7-3 with TRBJ2-5; D is ambiguous. This CDR3 has 13 amino acids. Germline CDR1 and CDR2: SGHTA and FQGTGA. Trimming shortened V by 5 bases and J by 1 base, and 8 bases separated the two germline ends. The CDR3 is CASSPSPQETQYF. In nucleotides, the CDR3 is TGTGCCAGCAGCCCAAGTCCCCAAGAGACCCAGTACTTC.

This clonotype was observed many times. V and J are TRBV7-2 and TRBJ2-7; TRBD2 agrees at 11 bases. The CDR3 contains 17 residues. CDR1 and CDR2 (germline): SGHTA, FQGNSA. V lost 5 bases, J lost 4 bases, and 13 bases stayed unmatched. The CDR3 protein is CASSPLAGGVIAYEQYF. The CDR3 coding sequence is TGTGCCAGCAGCCCTCTAGCGGGAGGAGTTATAGCTTACGAGCAGTACTTC.

This clonotype showed up many times. This rearrangement joins TRBV28 to TRBJ2-7; D not resolved. V was pared by 2 bases and J by 4 bases, with 9 bases between. This CDR3 contains 13 residues. Per germline, CDR1 MDHEN and CDR2 SYDVKM. The CDR3 loop reads CASSLPGQYEQYF. The CDR3, as DNA: TGTGCCAGCAGTTTACCCGGGCAGTACGAGCAGTACTTC.

This clonotype was counted ten times or more. The V gene is TRBV7-2, the J gene TRBJ2-7; 9 bases map to TRBD2. V dropped 5 bases and J dropped 2; count of bases not matched to a gene: 4. The CDR3 covers 14 residues. The germline V gene encodes CDR1 SGHTA and CDR2 FQGNSA. The CDR3 sequence is CASSRGGAPYEQYF. The CDR3 DNA follows: TGTGCCAGCAGCCGCGGGGGGGCCCCCTACGAGCAGTACTTC.

This clonotype was seen at least ten times. The genes are TRBV5-1 and TRBJ2-7; 12 bases match TRBD2. This CDR3 contains 15 residues. Germline lookup yields CDR1 SGHRS and CDR2 YFSETQ. J was trimmed by 3 bases and V by 4 bases; bases with no gene match: 5. CDR3 region: CASSVTSGSHYEQYF. CDR3 nucleotides: TGCGCCAGCAGCGTGACTAGCGGGAGCCACTACGAGCAGTACTTC.

This clonotype was detected ten times or more. This rearrangement joins TRBV2 to TRBJ2-5, with TRBD1 as a possible D gene (6 bases). The V gene lost 2 bases and the J gene lost 3 bases, with 16 bases spanning the gap. The CDR3 consists of 16 residues. Germline loops: CDR1 SNHLY, CDR2 FYNNEI. CDR3 nucleotide sequence: TGTGCCAGCAGTGAACCACAGGACAGAAGGGAAGAGACCCAGTACTTC. It is translated as CASSEPQDRREETQYF.

This clonotype was found many times. This rearrangement joins TRBV5-1 to TRBJ2-2, with 10 bases identical to TRBD2. Germline values: CDR1 SGHRS, CDR2 YFSETQ. The length of the CDR3 is 17 residues. Trimming cost V 4 bases and J 4 bases; bases outside gene matches: 10. CDR3 DNA sequence: TGCGCCAGCAGCCCCGCAGCGGGGGGGCCGGTCACCGGGGAGCTGTTTTTT. Translating gives CASSPAAGGPVTGELFF. The whole variable domain, filled in from reference TRBV5-1 and TRBJ2-2, reads KAGVTQTPRYLIKTRGQQVTLSCSPISGHRSVSWYQQTPGQGLQFLFEYFSETQRNKGNFPGRFSGRQFSNSRSEMNVSTLELGDSALYLCASSPAAGGPVTGELFFGEGSRLTVL.

This clonotype was picked up many times. The CDR3 reads CASSFESSYNEQFF. CDR3 coding DNA: TGTGCCAGCAGCTTTGAGAGCTCCTACAATGAGCAGTTCTTC. The chain combines TRBV5-6 with TRBJ2-1; D remains unclear. Germline CDR1 SGHDT, CDR2 YYEEEE. V shed 2 bases and J shed 0 bases, with 6 bases lying between them. This CDR3 is 14 amino acids long.

This clonotype has ten or more counts. V and J are TRBV25-1 and TRBJ2-1, with D tentatively TRBD2 (6 bases). The CDR3 sequence is 17 residues long. Germline-derived CDR1 and CDR2 are MGHDK and SYGVNS. The germline V and J ends were trimmed by 5 bases and 8 bases, with 25 bases remaining between them. DNA for the CDR3: TGTGCCAGCAGTAATCACGGGACTCGCAACATACGGGATGAGCAGTTCTTC. Its translation: CASSNHGTRNIRDEQFF.

This clonotype was observed a handful of times. The chain joins TRBV7-9 to TRBJ1-1; no definite D call. This CDR3 is 16 amino acids long. The V gene's germline CDR1 is SEHNR and CDR2 FQNEAQ (reference sequence). Trimming removed 5 bases from V and 4 bases from J, with 20 bases in between. The CDR3 sequence: CASSLASGTSGTEAFF. CDR3 bases: TGTGCCAGCAGCCTCGCTAGTGGTACGTCCGGCACTGAAGCTTTCTTT.

This clonotype is medium-sized by share. J is TRBJ2-3 and V is TRBV4-3, with 11 bases fitting TRBD2. CDR1 LGHNA and CDR2 YSLEER come from the germline V gene. CDR3 size: 19 residues. With V trimmed by 4 bases and J by 0 bases, 12 bases remained unmatched. The CDR3 DNA reads as TGCGCCAGCAGCCGGGGACTAGCGGAAGCGGACGGGAGCACAGATACGCAGTATTTT. Protein sequence: CASSRGLAEADGSTDTQYF.